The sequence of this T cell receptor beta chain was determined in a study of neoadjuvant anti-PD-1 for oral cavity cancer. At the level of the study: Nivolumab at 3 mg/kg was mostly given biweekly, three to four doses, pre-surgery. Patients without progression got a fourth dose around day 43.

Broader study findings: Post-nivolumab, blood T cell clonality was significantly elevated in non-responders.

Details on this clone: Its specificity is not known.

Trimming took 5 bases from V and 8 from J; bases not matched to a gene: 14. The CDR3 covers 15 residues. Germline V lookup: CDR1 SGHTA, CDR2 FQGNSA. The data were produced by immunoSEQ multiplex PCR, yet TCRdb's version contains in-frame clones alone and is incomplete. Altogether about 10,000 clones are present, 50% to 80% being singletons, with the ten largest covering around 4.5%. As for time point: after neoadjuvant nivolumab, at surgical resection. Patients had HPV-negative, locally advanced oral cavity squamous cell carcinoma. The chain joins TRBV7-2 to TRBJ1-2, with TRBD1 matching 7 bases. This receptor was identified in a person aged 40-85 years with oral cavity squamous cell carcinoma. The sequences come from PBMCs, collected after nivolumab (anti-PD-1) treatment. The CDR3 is CASSQDYGTEGGYTF. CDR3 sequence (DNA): TGTGCCAGCAGCCAAGATTACGGGACAGAGGGGGGCTACACCTTC.